This TCR beta chain was retrieved from a study of T cell changes during pregnancy in multiple sclerosis. TCRdb keeps only in-frame clones here, not all; method: immunoSEQ multiplex PCR. The sample has about 100,000 clones; 92% are singletons. The sample consisted of peripheral blood, taken after pregnancy. The source is a female donor with multiple sclerosis, enrolled in a pregnancy study.

The CDR3 reads CASSYDRWTETQYF. The CDR3 nucleotides read TGTGCCAGCAGCTACGACAGGTGGACAGAGACCCAGTACTTC. The rearrangement uses TRBV5-4 and TRBJ2-5; D is possibly TRBD1 (6 bases). The germline CDR1 and CDR2 sequences are SGHNT and YYREEE (reference sequence). Between the trimmed V and J ends, which lost 3 bases and 4 bases, there was a span of 13 bases. The CDR3 totals 14 residues.